This T cell receptor (beta chain) appears in the sequencing data of a study of shared clonotypes between healthy human individuals. Regarding the study as a whole: Compared with memory subsets, naive subsets generally had larger estimated richness. Only blood samples were collected, and tissue repertoires likely differ. A handful of donors had roughly 5% of their naive CD4 clonotypes in common.

This CDR3 spans 16 amino acids. Unmatched junction bases numbered 10, after V lost 4 bases and J lost 4 bases. Germline lookup yields CDR1 MNHNS and CDR2 SASEGT. As to this clone: Its antigen is not identified.

Naivety among CD8 cells was defined by CD45RO negativity and positive CCR7 selection, thereby excluding terminally differentiated effector memory CD45RA+ cells. Clones were sequenced by immunoSEQ multiplex PCR, and TCRdb holds only the in-frame ones, with some missing. This sample has roughly 2 million clones, with about 95% found just once. The specimen was naive CD8+ T cells sorted from blood. The TCR sequence derives from a man between 18 and 35 years old in good health. The rearrangement joins TRBV6-1 to TRBJ2-5, with 9 positions matching TRBD2. The CDR3 coding sequence is TGTGCCAGCAGTGGACTAGCGGAGGGACGGCGAGAGACCCAGTACTTC. Translation: CASSGLAEGRRETQYF.